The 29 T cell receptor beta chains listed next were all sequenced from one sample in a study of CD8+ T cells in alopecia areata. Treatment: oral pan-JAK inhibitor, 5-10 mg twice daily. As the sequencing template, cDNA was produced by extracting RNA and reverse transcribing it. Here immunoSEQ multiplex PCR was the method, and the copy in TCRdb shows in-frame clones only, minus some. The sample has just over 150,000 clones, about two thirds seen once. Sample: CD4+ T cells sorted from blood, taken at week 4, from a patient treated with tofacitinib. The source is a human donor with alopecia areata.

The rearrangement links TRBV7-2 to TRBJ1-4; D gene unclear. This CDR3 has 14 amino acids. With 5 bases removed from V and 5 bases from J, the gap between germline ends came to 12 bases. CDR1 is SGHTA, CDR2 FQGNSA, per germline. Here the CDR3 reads CASSGGYPNEKLFF. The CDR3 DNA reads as TGTGCCAGCAGCGGCGGGTACCCCAATGAAAAACTGTTTTTT.

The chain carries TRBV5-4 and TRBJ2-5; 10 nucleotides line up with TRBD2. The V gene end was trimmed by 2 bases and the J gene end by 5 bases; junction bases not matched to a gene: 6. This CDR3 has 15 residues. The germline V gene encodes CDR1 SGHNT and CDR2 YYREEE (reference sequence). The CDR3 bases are TGTGCCAGCAGCTTCGGGATAGCGGGGGGTGAGACCCAGTACTTC. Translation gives CASSFGIAGGETQYF.

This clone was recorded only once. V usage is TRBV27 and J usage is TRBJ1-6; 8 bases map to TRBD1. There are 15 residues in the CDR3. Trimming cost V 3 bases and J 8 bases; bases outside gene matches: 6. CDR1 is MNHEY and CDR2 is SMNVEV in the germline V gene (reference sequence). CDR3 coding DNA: TGTGCCAGCAGTTTGGCCAGGGGGCCCTATTCACCCCTCCACTTT. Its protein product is CASSLARGPYSPLHF.

The CDR3 bases are TGTGCCCTGGCGGGACGCTCCTACGAGCAGTACTTC. This codes for CALAGRSYEQYF. The chain combines TRBV30 with TRBJ2-7, with TRBD2 as a possible D gene (6 bases). V dropped 8 bases and J dropped 0 bases, with 11 bases sitting between them. The CDR3 extends over 12 amino acids. Germline-derived CDR1 and CDR2 are GTSNPN and SVGIG (reference sequence).

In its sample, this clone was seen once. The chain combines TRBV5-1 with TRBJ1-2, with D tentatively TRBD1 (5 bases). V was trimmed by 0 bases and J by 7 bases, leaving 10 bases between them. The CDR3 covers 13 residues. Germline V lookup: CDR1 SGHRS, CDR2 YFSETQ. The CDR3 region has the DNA TGCGCCAGCAGCTTGGAAGGGGCTTCTGGCTACACCTTC. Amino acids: CASSLEGASGYTF. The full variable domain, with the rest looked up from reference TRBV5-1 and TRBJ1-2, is KAGVTQTPRYLIKTRGQQVTLSCSPISGHRSVSWYQQTPGQGLQFLFEYFSETQRNKGNFPGRFSGRQFSNSRSEMNVSTLELGDSALYLCASSLEGASGYTFGSGTRLTVV.

The CDR3 is CAWSVHRNEQFF. CDR3 DNA sequence: TGTGCCTGGAGTGTACACAGGAATGAGCAGTTCTTC. The chain joins TRBV30 to TRBJ2-1; D may be TRBD1 (5 bases). The CDR3 contains 12 residues. V was pared by 0 bases and J by 7 bases, with 7 bases between. The V gene's germline CDR1 is GTSNPN and CDR2 SVGIG (reference sequence). Supplemented by reference TRBV30 and TRBJ2-1, the full variable domain reads SQTIHQWPATLVQPVGSPLSLECTVEGTSNPNLYWYRQAAGRGLQLLFYSVGIGQISSEVPQNLSASRPQDRQFILSSKKLLLSDSGFYLCAWSVHRNEQFFGPGTRLTVL.

CDR3 protein: CSGLTGTEAFF. CDR3 bases: TGCAGCGGCCTTACGGGAACTGAAGCTTTCTTT. This chain connects TRBV29-1 to TRBJ1-1; D unclear. This CDR3 region has 11 residues. Looked up from germline, CDR1 is SQVTM and CDR2 is ANQGSEA. Trimming removed 7 bases at V and 5 bases at J, with 11 bases between. The entire variable domain, with the rest obtained from reference TRBV29-1 and TRBJ1-1, is as follows: SAVISQKPSRDICQRGTSLTIQCQVDSQVTMMFWYRQQPGQSLTLIATANQGSEATYESGFVIDKFPISRPNLTFSTLTVSNMSPEDSSIYLCSGLTGTEAFFGQGTRLTVV.

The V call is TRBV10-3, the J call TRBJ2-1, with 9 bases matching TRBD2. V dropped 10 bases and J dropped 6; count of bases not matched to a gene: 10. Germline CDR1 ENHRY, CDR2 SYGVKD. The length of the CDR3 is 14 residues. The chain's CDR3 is CASRPGLAINEQFF. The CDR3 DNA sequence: TGTGCCAGCAGGCCGGGACTAGCAATCAATGAGCAGTTCTTC.

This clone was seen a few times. The CDR3 bases are TGTGCCAGCAATGGGGCAACTAATGAAAAACTGTTTTTT. Translated, it gives CASNGATNEKLFF. The V call is TRBV6-1, the J call TRBJ1-4; D is undetermined. The V end was cut by 7 bases, the J end by 0 bases, with 6 bases between. CDR3 size: 13 residues. Germline lookup yields CDR1 MNHNS and CDR2 SASEGT.

DNA for the CDR3: TGTGCCAGCAGTTTATCCGGGACAACCTATAATTCACCCCTCCACTTT. This encodes CASSLSGTTYNSPLHF. The V call is TRBV27, the J call TRBJ1-6, with D perhaps matching TRBD1 (6 bases). Trimming stripped 0 bases from V and 2 bases from J, with 8 bases between. CDR3 size: 16 residues. Germline V gene data show CDR1 as MNHEY and CDR2 as SMNVEV (reference sequence).

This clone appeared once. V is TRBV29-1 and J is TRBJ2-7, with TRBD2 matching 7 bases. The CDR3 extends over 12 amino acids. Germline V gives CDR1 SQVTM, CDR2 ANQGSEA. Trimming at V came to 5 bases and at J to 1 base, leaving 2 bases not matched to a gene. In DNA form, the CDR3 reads TGCAGCGTTAGGCGGGAGTCCTACGAGCAGTACTTC. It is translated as CSVRRESYEQYF.

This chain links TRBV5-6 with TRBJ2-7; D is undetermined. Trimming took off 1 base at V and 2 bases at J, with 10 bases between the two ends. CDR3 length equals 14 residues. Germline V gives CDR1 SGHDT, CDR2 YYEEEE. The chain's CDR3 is CASSLLSGTYEQYF. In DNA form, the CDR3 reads TGTGCCAGCAGCTTGCTCAGTGGGACCTACGAGCAGTACTTC.

CDR3 nucleotides: TGTGCCAGCAGCCCCCTCCCCGCCCAGTACTTC. This translates into CASSPLPAQYF. This chain connects TRBV7-8 to TRBJ2-5, with D unclear. Trimming left V 5 bases short and J 9 bases short, with 10 bases between. The length of the CDR3 is 11 residues. The germline V gene has CDR1 SGHVS and CDR2 FQNEAQ.

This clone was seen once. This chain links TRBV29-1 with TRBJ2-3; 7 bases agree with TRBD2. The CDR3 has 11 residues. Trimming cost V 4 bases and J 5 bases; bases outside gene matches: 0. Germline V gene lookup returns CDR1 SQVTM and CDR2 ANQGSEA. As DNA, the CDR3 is TGCAGCGTTGGGGGGGGAGATACGCAGTATTTT. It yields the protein CSVGGGDTQYF.

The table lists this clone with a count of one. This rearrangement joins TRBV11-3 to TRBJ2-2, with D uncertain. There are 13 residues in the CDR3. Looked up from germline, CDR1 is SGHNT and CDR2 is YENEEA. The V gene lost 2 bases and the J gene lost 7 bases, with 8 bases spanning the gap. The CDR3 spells CASSLSRNGELFF. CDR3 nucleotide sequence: TGTGCCAGCAGCTTATCGAGAAACGGGGAGCTGTTTTTT.

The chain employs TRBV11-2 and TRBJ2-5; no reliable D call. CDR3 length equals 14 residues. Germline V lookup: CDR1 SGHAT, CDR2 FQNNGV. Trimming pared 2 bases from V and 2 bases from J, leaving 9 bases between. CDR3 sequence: CASSLNHGQETQYF. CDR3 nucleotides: TGTGCCAGCAGCTTAAACCACGGGCAAGAGACCCAGTACTTC.

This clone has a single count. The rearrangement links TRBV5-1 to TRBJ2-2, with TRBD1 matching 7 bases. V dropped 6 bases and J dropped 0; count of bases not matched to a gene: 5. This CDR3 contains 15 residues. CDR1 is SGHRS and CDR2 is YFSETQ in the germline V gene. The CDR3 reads CASTLGQTNTGELFF. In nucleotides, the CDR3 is TGCGCCAGCACCCTGGGACAGACGAACACCGGGGAGCTGTTTTTT.

The CDR3 is CASSPRWASTDTQYF. The CDR3 coding sequence is TGCGCCAGCAGTCCCCGGTGGGCTAGCACAGATACGCAGTATTTT. The gene calls are TRBV5-1 and TRBJ2-3, with D hard to call. Germline V gene data show CDR1 as SGHRS and CDR2 as YFSETQ. The CDR3 has 15 amino acids. V lost 5 bases and J lost 0, with 13 bases in between.

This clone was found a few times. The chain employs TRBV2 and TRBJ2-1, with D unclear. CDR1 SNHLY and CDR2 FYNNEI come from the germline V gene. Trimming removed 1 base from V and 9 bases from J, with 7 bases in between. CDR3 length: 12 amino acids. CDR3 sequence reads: CASSEGSPEQFF. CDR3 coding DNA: TGTGCCAGCAGTGAAGGGAGCCCTGAGCAGTTCTTC. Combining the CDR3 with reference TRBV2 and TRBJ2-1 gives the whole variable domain EPEVTQTPSHQVTQMGQEVILRCVPISNHLYFYWYRQILGQKVEFLVSFYNNEISEKSEIFDDQFSVERPDGSNFTLKIRSTKLEDSAMYFCASSEGSPEQFFGPGTRLTVL.

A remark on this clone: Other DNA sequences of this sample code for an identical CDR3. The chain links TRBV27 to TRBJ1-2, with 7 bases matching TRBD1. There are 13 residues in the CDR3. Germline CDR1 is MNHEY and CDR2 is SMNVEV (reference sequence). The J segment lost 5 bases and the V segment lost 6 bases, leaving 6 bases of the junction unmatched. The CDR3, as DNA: TGTGCCAGCAGCCCGGGACAGATTTATGGCTACACCTTC. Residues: CASSPGQIYGYTF.

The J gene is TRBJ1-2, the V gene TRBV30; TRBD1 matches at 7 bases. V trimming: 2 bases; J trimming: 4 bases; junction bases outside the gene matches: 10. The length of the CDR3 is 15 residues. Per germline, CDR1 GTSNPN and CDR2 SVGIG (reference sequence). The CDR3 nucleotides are TGTGCCTGGAGTCTGACAGGGAAGGGGATCTATGGCTACACCTTC. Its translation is CAWSLTGKGIYGYTF.

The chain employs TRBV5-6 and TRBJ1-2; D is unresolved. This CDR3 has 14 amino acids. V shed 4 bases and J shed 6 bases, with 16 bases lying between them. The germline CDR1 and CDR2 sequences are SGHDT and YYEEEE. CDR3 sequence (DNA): TGTGCCAGCAGCCCCCCGCGGGAGCGGGATGGCTACACCTTC. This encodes CASSPPRERDGYTF.

CDR3 nucleotides: TGTGCCAGCTCCCGGCCCGGGGATACGCAGTATTTT. It specifies CASSRPGDTQYF. This sequence joins TRBV18 and TRBJ2-3; D is unclear. Trimming stripped 6 bases from V and 6 bases from J, with 10 bases between. Germline CDR1 and CDR2: KGHSH and LQKENI. The CDR3 is 12 residues long.

In nucleotides, the CDR3 is TGTGCCATCAGTGAAGGGACTACGAATTCACCCCTCCACTTT. Translating it yields CAISEGTTNSPLHF. The genes are TRBV10-3 and TRBJ1-6, with D possibly TRBD1 on 5 matching bases. The CDR3 spans 14 residues. Germline V gene lookup returns CDR1 ENHRY and CDR2 SYGVKD. V was cut by 3 bases and J by 7 bases, with 10 bases left in between.

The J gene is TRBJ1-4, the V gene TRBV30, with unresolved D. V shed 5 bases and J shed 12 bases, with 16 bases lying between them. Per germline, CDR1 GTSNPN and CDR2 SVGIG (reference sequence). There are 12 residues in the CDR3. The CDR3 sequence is CAWGLQVEELFF. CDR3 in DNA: TGTGCCTGGGGCCTCCAGGTGGAAGAACTGTTTTTT. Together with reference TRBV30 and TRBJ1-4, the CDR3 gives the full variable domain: SQTIHQWPATLVQPVGSPLSLECTVEGTSNPNLYWYRQAAGRGLQLLFYSVGIGQISSEVPQNLSASRPQDRQFILSSKKLLLSDSGFYLCAWGLQVEELFFGSGTQLSVL.

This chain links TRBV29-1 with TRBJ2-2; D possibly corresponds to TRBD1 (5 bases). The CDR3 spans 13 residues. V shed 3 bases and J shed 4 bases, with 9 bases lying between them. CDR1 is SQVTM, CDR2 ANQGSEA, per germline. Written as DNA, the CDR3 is TGCAGCGTTGACGCTAGGGGCACCGGGGAGCTGTTTTTT. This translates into CSVDARGTGELFF.

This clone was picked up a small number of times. The CDR3 loop is CASGWRSRGGWPDTQYF. The CDR3 DNA reads as TGCGCCAGCGGCTGGCGGTCCAGGGGCGGATGGCCAGATACGCAGTATTTT. J is TRBJ2-3 and V is TRBV4-1; tentatively, D is TRBD1 (6 bases). This CDR3 is 17 amino acids long. Trimming took off 8 bases at V and 4 bases at J, with 25 bases between the two ends. Germline loops: CDR1 MGHRA, CDR2 YSYEKL.

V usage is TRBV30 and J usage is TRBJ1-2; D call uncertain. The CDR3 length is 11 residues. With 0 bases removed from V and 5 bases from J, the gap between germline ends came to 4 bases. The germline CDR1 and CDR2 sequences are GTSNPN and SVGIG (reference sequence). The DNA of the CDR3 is TGTGCCTGGAGTGTACAGTATGGCTACACCTTC. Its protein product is CAWSVQYGYTF.

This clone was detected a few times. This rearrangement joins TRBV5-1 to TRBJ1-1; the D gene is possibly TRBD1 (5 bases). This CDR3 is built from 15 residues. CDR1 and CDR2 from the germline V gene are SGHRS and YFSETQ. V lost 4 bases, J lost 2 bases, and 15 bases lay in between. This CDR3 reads CASSPAGGANTEAFF. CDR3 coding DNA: TGCGCCAGCAGCCCGGCGGGTGGGGCAAACACTGAAGCTTTCTTT. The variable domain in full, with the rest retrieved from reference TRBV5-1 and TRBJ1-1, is KAGVTQTPRYLIKTRGQQVTLSCSPISGHRSVSWYQQTPGQGLQFLFEYFSETQRNKGNFPGRFSGRQFSNSRSEMNVSTLELGDSALYLCASSPAGGANTEAFFGQGTRLTVV.